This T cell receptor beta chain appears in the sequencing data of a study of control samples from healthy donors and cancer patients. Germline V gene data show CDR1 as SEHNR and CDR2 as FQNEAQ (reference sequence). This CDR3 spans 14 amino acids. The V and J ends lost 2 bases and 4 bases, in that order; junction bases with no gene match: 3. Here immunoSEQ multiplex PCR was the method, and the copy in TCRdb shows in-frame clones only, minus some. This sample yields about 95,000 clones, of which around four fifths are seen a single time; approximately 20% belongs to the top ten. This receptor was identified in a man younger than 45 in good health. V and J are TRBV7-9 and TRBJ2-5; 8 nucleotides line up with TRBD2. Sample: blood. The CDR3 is CASSLPTSGETQYF. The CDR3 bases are TGTGCCAGCAGCTTACCCACTAGCGGAGAGACCCAGTACTTC.